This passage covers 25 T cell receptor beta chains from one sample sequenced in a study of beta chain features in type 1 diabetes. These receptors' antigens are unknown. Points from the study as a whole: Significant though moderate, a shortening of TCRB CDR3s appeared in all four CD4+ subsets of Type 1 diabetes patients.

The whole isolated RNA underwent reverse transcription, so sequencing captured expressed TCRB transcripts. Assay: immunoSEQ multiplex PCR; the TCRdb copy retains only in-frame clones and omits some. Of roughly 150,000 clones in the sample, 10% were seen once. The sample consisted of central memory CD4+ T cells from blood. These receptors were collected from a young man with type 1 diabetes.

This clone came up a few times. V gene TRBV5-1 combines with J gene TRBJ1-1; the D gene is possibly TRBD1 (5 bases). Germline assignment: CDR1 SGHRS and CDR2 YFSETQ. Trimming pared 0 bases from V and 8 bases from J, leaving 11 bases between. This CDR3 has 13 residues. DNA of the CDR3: TGCGCCAGCAGCTTGGGCCGGGACTCCGAAGCTTTCTTT. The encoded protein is CASSLGRDSEAFF.

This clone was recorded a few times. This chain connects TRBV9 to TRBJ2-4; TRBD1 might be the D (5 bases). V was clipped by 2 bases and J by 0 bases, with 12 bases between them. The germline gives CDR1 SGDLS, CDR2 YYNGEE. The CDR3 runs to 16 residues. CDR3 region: CASSVGGAVAKNIQYF. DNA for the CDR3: TGTGCCAGCAGCGTTGGTGGGGCGGTAGCCAAAAACATTCAGTACTTC.

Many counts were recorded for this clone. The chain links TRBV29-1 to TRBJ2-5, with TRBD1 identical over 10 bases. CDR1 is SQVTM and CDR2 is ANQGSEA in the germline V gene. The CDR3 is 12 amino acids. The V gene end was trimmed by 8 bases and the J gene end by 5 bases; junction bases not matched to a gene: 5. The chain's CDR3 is CSTTGGSETQYF. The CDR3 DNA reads TGCAGCACGACAGGGGGCTCGGAGACCCAGTACTTC.

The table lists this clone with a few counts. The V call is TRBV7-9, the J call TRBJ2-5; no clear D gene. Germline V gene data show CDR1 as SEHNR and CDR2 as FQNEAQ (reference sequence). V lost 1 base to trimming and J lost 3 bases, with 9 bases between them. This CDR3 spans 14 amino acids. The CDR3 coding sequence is TGTGCCAGCAGCTTAGTCTGGTCAGAAGAGACCCAGTACTTC. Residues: CASSLVWSEETQYF.

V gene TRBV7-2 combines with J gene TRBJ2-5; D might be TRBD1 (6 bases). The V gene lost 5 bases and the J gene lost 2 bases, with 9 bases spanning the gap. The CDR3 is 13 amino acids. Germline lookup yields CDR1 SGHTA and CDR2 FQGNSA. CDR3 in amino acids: CASSPDRQETQYF. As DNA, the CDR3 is TGTGCCAGCAGCCCGGACAGACAAGAGACCCAGTACTTC.

The CDR3 nucleotides are TGTGCCAGCAGCTTGTTTGGGGGAGGAACCGGGGAGCTGTTTTTT. Amino acids: CASSLFGGGTGELFF. This chain links TRBV7-6 with TRBJ2-2; a weak D match, TRBD2 (6 bases). The ends were cut back, 3 bases at V and 5 bases at J, with 13 bases in the middle. From germline, CDR1 is SGHVS and CDR2 FNYEAQ. The CDR3 totals 15 residues.

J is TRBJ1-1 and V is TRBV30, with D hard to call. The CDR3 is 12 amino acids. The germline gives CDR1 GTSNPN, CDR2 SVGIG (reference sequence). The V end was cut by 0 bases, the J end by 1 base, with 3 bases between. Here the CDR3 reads CAWSVANTEAFF. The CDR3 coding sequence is TGTGCCTGGAGTGTAGCGAACACTGAAGCTTTCTTT.

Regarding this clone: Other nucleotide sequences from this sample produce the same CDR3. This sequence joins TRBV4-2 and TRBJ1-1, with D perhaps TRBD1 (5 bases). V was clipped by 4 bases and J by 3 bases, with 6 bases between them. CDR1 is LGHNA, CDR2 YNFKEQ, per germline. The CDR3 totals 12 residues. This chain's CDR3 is CASSLRDTEAFF. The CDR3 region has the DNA TGTGCCAGCAGCCTCAGGGACACTGAAGCTTTCTTT.

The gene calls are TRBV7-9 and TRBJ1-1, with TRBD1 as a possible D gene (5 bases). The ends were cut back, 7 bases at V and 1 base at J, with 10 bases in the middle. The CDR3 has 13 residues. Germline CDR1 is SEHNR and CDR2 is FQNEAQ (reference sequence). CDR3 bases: TGTGCCAGCACCCTCACAGGGAACACTGAAGCTTTCTTT. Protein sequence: CASTLTGNTEAFF.

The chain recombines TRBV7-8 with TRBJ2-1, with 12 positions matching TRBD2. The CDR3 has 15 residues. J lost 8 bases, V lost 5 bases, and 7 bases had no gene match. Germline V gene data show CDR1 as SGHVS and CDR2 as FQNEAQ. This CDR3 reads CASSTRTSGIDEQFF. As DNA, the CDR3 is TGTGCCAGCAGCACCCGGACTAGCGGGATTGATGAGCAGTTCTTC.

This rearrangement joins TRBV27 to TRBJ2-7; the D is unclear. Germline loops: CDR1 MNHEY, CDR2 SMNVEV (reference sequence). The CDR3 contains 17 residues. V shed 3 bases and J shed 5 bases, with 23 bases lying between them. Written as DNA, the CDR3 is TGTGCCAGCAGTTTTAACGGTGTGAGGAATCTACCCCACGAGCAGTACTTC. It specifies CASSFNGVRNLPHEQYF.

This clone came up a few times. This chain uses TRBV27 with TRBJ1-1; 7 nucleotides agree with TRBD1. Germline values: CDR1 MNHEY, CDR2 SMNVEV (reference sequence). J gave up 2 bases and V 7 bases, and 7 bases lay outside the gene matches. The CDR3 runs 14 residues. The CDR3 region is CASTRDSYNTEAFF. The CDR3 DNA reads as TGTGCCAGCACCCGGGACAGCTATAACACTGAAGCTTTCTTT.

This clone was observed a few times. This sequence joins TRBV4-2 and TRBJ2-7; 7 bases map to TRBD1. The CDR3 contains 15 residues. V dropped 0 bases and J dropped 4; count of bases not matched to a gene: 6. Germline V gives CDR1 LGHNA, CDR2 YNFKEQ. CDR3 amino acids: CASSQDQDRSYEQYF. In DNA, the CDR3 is TGTGCCAGCAGCCAAGATCAGGACAGGTCGTACGAGCAGTACTTC.

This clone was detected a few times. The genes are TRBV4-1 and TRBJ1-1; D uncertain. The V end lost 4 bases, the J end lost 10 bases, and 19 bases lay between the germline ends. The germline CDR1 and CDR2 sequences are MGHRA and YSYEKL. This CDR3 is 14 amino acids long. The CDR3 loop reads CASSLQGKGERAFF. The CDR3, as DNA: TGCGCCAGCAGCCTCCAAGGAAAAGGAGAAAGAGCTTTCTTT.

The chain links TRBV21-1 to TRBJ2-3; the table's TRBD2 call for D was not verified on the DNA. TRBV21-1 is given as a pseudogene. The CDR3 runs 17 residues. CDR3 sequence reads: CASSPGGGREDADTQYF. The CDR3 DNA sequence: TGTGCCAGCAGTCCCGGAGGGGGGCGGGAGGATGCAGATACGCAGTATTTT.

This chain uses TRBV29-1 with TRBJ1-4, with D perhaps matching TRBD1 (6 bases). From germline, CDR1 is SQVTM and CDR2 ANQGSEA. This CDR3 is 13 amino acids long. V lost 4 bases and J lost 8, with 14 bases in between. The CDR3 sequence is CSVVRGSGEKLFF. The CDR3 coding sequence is TGCAGCGTTGTTAGGGGGTCTGGGGAAAAACTGTTTTTT.

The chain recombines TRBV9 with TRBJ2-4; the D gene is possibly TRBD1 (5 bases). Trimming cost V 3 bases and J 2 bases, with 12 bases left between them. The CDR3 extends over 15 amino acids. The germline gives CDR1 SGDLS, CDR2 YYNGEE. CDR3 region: CASSADSRSKNIQYF. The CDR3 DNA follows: TGTGCCAGCAGCGCCGACAGCCGATCCAAAAACATTCAGTACTTC.

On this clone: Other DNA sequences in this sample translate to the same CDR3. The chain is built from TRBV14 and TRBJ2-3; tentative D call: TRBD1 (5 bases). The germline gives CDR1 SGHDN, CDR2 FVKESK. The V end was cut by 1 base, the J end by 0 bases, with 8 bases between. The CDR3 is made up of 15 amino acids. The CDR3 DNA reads TGTGCCAGCAGCCAAGGACAGCTGAGCACAGATACGCAGTATTTT. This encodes CASSQGQLSTDTQYF.

CDR3 DNA: TGTGCCAGCAGTTTATCTGCGGGAGGAGGGGCCGGTGAGACCCAGTACTTC. Its protein product is CASSLSAGGGAGETQYF. The rearrangement links TRBV27 to TRBJ2-5; 8 bases map to TRBD2. After removal of 0 bases from V and 5 bases from J, the junction contained 11 bases not matched to a gene. The CDR3 has 17 amino acids. From germline, CDR1 is MNHEY and CDR2 SMNVEV (reference sequence).

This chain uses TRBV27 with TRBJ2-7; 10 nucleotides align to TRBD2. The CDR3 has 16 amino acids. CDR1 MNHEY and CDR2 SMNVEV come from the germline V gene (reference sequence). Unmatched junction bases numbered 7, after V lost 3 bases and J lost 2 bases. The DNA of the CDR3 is TGTGCCAGCAGTTTCGGTAGGACTAGCGGTACCTACGAGCAGTACTTC. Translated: CASSFGRTSGTYEQYF.

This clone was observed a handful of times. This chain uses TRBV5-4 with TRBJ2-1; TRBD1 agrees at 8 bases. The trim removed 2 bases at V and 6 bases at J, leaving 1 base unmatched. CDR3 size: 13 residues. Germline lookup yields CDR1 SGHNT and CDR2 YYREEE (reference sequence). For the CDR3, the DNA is TGTGCCAGCAGCTTCGACAGGGGCAATGAGCAGTTCTTC. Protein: CASSFDRGNEQFF.

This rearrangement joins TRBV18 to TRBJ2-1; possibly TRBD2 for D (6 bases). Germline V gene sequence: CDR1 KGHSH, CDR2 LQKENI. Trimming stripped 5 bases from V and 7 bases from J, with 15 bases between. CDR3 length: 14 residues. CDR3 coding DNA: TGTGCCAGCTCAGGAGGGACGCAGCGGAATGAGCAGTTCTTC. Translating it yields CASSGGTQRNEQFF.

CDR3 in DNA: TGTGCCAGCAGTTACGTCGGGGGACCCACTGAAGCTTTCTTT. Its protein product is CASSYVGGPTEAFF. The V call is TRBV6-5, the J call TRBJ1-1; D is perhaps TRBD1 (5 bases). This CDR3 spans 14 amino acids. Trimming removed 2 bases at V and 4 bases at J, with 11 bases between. Looked up from germline, CDR1 is MNHEY and CDR2 is SVGAGI.

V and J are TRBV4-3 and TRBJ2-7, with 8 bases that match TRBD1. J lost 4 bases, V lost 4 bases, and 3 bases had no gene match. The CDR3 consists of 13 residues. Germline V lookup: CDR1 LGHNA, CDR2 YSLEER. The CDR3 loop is CASSRTGFYEQYF. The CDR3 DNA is TGCGCCAGCAGCCGGACAGGGTTTTACGAGCAGTACTTC.

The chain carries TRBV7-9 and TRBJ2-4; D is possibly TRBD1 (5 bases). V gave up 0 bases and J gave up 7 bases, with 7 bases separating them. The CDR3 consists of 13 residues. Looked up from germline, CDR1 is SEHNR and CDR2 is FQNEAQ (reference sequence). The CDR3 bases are TGTGCCAGCAGCTTAGCGCAGGGTAACATTCAGTACTTC. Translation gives CASSLAQGNIQYF. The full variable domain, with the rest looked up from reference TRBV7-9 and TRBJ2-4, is DTGVSQNPRHKITKRGQNVTFRCDPISEHNRLYWYRQTLGQGPEFLTYFQNEAQLEKSRLLSDRFSAERPKGSFSTLEIQRTEQGDSAMYLCASSLAQGNIQYFGAGTRLSVL.